These 14 T cell receptor beta chains originate from one sample sequenced in a study of T cells in Graves' hyperthyroidism and ophthalmopathy. Using RNA transcripts as the source, TCR beta CDR3 regions were amplified. Researchers ran a first-round RT-PCR on the TCR CDR3 using the HTBI primer set. TCRdb reprocessed the multiplex PCR reads via MiXCR and lists one record per CDR3 protein. Here the sample spans roughly 710,000 distinct CDR3 sequences, around a third being singletons. The sample taken for sequencing was blood. Every receptor here comes from a woman between 40 and 50 years old with Graves' hyperthyroidism.

The sample holds a few counts of this clonotype. The V gene is TRBV20-1, the J gene TRBJ2-2; D tentatively fits TRBD1 or TRBD2 (5 bases each). V dropped 3 bases and J dropped 0 bases, with 11 bases sitting between them. The germline V gene has CDR1 DFQATT and CDR2 SNEGSKA (reference sequence). The CDR3 length is 15 residues. This CDR3 reads CSASWGRPNTGELFF. The DNA of the CDR3 is TGCAGTGCTAGCTGGGGGAGACCGAACACCGGGGAGCTGTTTTTT.

This clonotype came up many times. CDR3 in amino acids: CASSFGLRGDGYTF. The DNA for the CDR3 is TGTGCCAGCAGCTTCGGGCTCAGGGGCGATGGCTACACCTTC. This chain connects TRBV5-8 to TRBJ1-2; a weak D match, TRBD1 (6 bases). Germline V lookup: CDR1 SGHTS, CDR2 YDEGEE. The CDR3 contains 14 residues. V was pared by 2 bases and J by 6 bases, with 14 bases between.

J is TRBJ2-7 and V is TRBV7-9, with no clear D. Germline V gives CDR1 SEHNR, CDR2 FQNEAQ (reference sequence). There are 15 residues in the CDR3. Between the trimmed V and J ends, which lost 5 bases and 1 base, there was a span of 15 bases. CDR3 sequence (DNA): TGTGCCAGCAGCAATGGGGAAACTGGATCCTACGAGCAGTACTTC. It yields the protein CASSNGETGSYEQYF.

This rearrangement joins TRBV15 to TRBJ2-3, with 9 nucleotides matching TRBD2. CDR3 length equals 14 residues. With 3 bases clipped from V and 4 bases from J, the junction kept 2 bases outside the gene matches. The germline gives CDR1 LNHNV, CDR2 YYDKDF (reference sequence). CDR3: CATSSSGSADTQYF. CDR3 sequence (DNA): TGTGCCACCAGCAGTAGCGGGAGTGCAGATACGCAGTATTTT.

The J gene is TRBJ1-1, the V gene TRBV10-3; D uncertain. This CDR3 region has 16 residues. V was cut by 5 bases and J by 4 bases, with 20 bases left in between. CDR1 ENHRY and CDR2 SYGVKD come from the germline V gene. The CDR3 sequence: CAISYSSGRVRTEAFF. As DNA, the CDR3 is TGTGCCATCAGTTACTCGTCAGGTAGGGTACGCACTGAAGCTTTCTTT.

In the case of this clonotype: This may stem from a read error, because a much larger clone lies one nucleotide away. A read error is likely, as this CDR3 ends without the conserved phenylalanine or tryptophan. The chain is built from TRBV10-3 and TRBJ2-7; D is possibly TRBD1 or TRBD2 (6 bases each). Looked up from germline, CDR1 is ENHRY and CDR2 is SYGVKD. This CDR3 contains 14 residues. The V and J ends lost 7 bases and 5 bases respectively, with 18 bases between them. The CDR3, as DNA: TGTGCCATCACCGGACTCTTGGGGGGCGACGAGCAGTACCTC. Translated: CAITGLLGGDEQYL.

This clonotype appeared a few times. The genes are TRBV7-8 and TRBJ2-6; 9 bases match TRBD1. V lost 3 bases to trimming and J lost 0 bases; unmatched junction nucleotides: 6. This CDR3 has 18 amino acids. CDR1 SGHVS and CDR2 FQNEAQ come from the germline V gene. The CDR3 protein is CASSFWDRESSGANVLTF. DNA of the CDR3: TGTGCCAGCAGCTTTTGGGACAGGGAAAGCTCTGGGGCCAACGTCCTGACTTTC.

At least ten counts were recorded for this clonotype. This sequence joins TRBV29-1 and TRBJ1-2, with D hard to call. Germline assignment: CDR1 SQVTM and CDR2 ANQGSEA. Trimming left V 7 bases short and J 7 bases short, with 10 bases between. There are 10 residues in the CDR3. DNA of the CDR3: TGCAGCGCCCAAGAAATTGGCTACACCTTC. It codes for CSAQEIGYTF.

In its sample, this clonotype was seen many times. The chain carries TRBV20-1 and TRBJ2-5; the match to TRBD2 covers 13 bases. Per the germline V gene, CDR1 is DFQATT and CDR2 is SNEGSKA (reference sequence). Trimming removed 5 bases from V and 5 bases from J; junction bases left unmatched: 2. This CDR3 region has 13 residues. DNA for the CDR3: TGCAGTGCTGGGACTAGCGGGATCGAGACCCAGTACTTC. Its protein is CSAGTSGIETQYF.

This clonotype was counted at least ten times. The chain employs TRBV6-5 and TRBJ1-6; D gene ambiguous. The CDR3 extends over 12 amino acids. Per the germline V gene, CDR1 is MNHEY and CDR2 is SVGAGI. The V and J ends lost 5 bases and 11 bases respectively, with 10 bases between them. DNA of the CDR3: TGTGCCAGCAGTCGCTCCCTCGCACCCCTCCACTTT. This translates into CASSRSLAPLHF.

Comments on this clonotype: A junction boundary mismatches the germline segment, possibly from a read error. This chain connects TRBV6-6 to TRBJ2-5, with TRBD1 identical over 8 bases. The CDR3 loop spans 14 amino acids. Germline values: CDR1 MNHNY, CDR2 SVGAGI (reference sequence). In DNA, the CDR3 is TGTGCCAGCAGTGAGGACAGGGACCAAGAGCCCCAGTACTTC. It specifies CASSEDRDQEPQYF.

This clonotype came up a few times. The junction departs from the called germline gene at one end, perhaps through a read error. The chain links TRBV19 to TRBJ1-5; 8 positions match TRBD1. Germline lookup yields CDR1 LNHDA and CDR2 SQIVND (reference sequence). CDR3 size: 14 residues. The DNA for the CDR3 is TGTGCCTGTAGCGACAGGGGTGGATATCAGCCCCAGCATTTT. Its translation: CACSDRGGYQPQHF.

Regarding this clonotype: This may be a read error: a much more frequent sequence differs by one nucleotide. This chain joins TRBV7-2 and TRBJ1-4, with D unresolved. The CDR3 sequence is 13 residues long. CDR1 SGHTA and CDR2 FQGNSA come from the germline V gene. The CDR3 reads CAGSSSANEKLFF. In nucleotides, the CDR3 is TGTGCCGGCAGCTCTAGCGCTAATGAAAAACTGTTTTTT.

Concerning this clonotype: This clone may be a read error of a much larger clone one base away. This chain connects TRBV10-3 to TRBJ2-2; TRBD2 is a possible D gene (6 bases). This CDR3 region has 14 residues. Looked up from germline, CDR1 is ENHRY and CDR2 is SYGVKD. The CDR3 DNA reads as TGTGCCAGCAGCTTCAACCTGAATACCGGGGGGCTGTTTTTT. Translation gives CASSFNLNTGGLFF.